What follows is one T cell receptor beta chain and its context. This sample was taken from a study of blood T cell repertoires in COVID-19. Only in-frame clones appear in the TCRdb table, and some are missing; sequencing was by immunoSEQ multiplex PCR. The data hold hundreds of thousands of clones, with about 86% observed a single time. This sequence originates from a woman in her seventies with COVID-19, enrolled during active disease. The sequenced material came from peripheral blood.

DNA of the CDR3: TGTGCCAGCATTCGGGGGAGCTCTGGAAACACCATATATTTT. Its translation is CASIRGSSGNTIYF. The V and J genes are TRBV6-5 and TRBJ1-3, with a possible D match to TRBD1 (5 bases). Germline assignment: CDR1 MNHEY and CDR2 SVGAGI. The CDR3 is made up of 14 amino acids. Trimming pared 7 bases from V and 0 bases from J, leaving 10 bases between.